This T cell receptor beta chain was captured in a study of blood T cells in healthy people across ages. Comments on this clonotype: Antigen specificity is unknown.

There are 18 residues in the CDR3. V shed 5 bases and J shed 1 base, with 23 bases lying between them. The study, taken as a whole, reports: Comparison with aged donors showed that long-lived donors had more naive CD4+ cells and higher diversity. The CMV status of each donor remained undetermined, and this could have confounded shifts in expanded clonotypes. While age rose, TCR beta diversity per million T cells dropped in a roughly linear way.

Combining a sample-barcoded 5' primer with a J-beta primer mix, a second PCR ran for roughly 7 to 11 cycles. TCRdb recomputed calls from the 5' RACE reads with MiXCR, one row per CDR3 protein. The sample gives about 1.5 million distinct CDR3 sequences, approximately 39% of which show up once; about 4% is in the top ten. The chain couples TRBV12-3 or TRBV12-4 to TRBJ1-2; no firm D call. The sequenced sample was blood. The receptor was isolated from a woman younger than 35 in good health. CDR3 residues: CASSHRSRGYGHNYGYTF. In DNA form, the CDR3 reads TGTGCCAGCAGTCATAGATCGCGGGGATACGGCCATAACTATGGCTACACCTTC.